These T cell receptor beta chains were read from a single sample in a study of cytomegalovirus exposure and HLA in healthy donors. Here immunoSEQ multiplex PCR was the method, and the copy in TCRdb shows in-frame clones only, minus some. The sample shows 130,000 or so clones, just under 75% of them seen only once. Sequenced material: PBMCs. These receptors came from a man aged 40-49 years in good health and CMV-seropositive. CDR3s include the opening cysteine and the closing phenylalanine or tryptophan. The D gene is left open where the match is weak. Expanded clones get a size class; other rows say once, few or many, or leave the size out.

length	D	J	size	V	DNA	CDR3
14	TRBD2	TRBJ2-1	NA	TRBV11-2	TGTGCCAGCAGCTTCAGCGGGGACTACAATGAGCAGTTCTTC	CASSFSGDYNEQFF
13	NA	TRBJ1-1	NA	TRBV30	TGTGCCTGGAGTGGGACACTTTACACTGAAGCTTTCTTT	CAWSGTLYTEAFF
16	TRBD2	TRBJ2-2	NA	TRBV7-7	TGTGCCAGCAGCCCGCTAGCGGGGGGAAACACCGGGGAGCTGTTTTTT	CASSPLAGGNTGELFF
12	NA	TRBJ2-5	NA	TRBV6-5	TGTGTAGCAGGGTCTCTTGGAGAGACCCAGTACTTC	CVAGSLGETQYF
16	TRBD2	TRBJ2-7	NA	TRBV10-3	TGTGCCATCAGTGATCTAGCGGGAGGGGGGTCCTACGAGCAGTACTTC	CAISDLAGGGSYEQYF
17	TRBD1	TRBJ2-7	NA	TRBV5-1	TGCGCCAGCAGCCCGAGCCGACAGGGGGAGACTTCCTACGAGCAGTACTTC	CASSPSRQGETSYEQYF
14	TRBD2	TRBJ2-5	few	TRBV11-1	TGTGCCAGCAGCTTGGCTTTTGGGACTAAGACCCAGTACTTC	CASSLAFGTKTQYF
13	NA	TRBJ1-2	once	TRBV27	TGTGCCAGCAGTTTACGCGCTAACTATGGCTACACCTTC	CASSLRANYGYTF
19	NA	TRBJ2-2	NA	TRBV9	TGTGCCAGCAGCGTCTCTTTGACGAAACCGGGAACGAACACCGGGGAGCTGTTTTTT	CASSVSLTKPGTNTGELFF
15	NA	TRBJ2-2	NA	TRBV7-6	TGTGCCAGCAGCTTAGGGACTCCCAACACCGGGGAGCTGTTTTTT	CASSLGTPNTGELFF
17	NA	TRBJ1-4	NA	TRBV28	TGTGCCAGCAGGTCAGTTGGAGGGGCTGAAGTGTTCGAAAAACTGTTTTTT	CASRSVGGAEVFEKLFF
16	TRBD1	TRBJ1-2	NA	TRBV9	TGTGCCAGCAGCCAGACAAGGACAGGGGAAAACTATGGCTACACCTTC	CASSQTRTGENYGYTF
15	TRBD1	TRBJ1-4	NA	TRBV27	TGTGCCAGCAGTCCCCAGGGGGGAACTAATGAAAAACTGTTTTTT	CASSPQGGTNEKLFF
12	NA	TRBJ1-1	NA	TRBV7-8	TGTGCCAGCAGCCAGGGTGGAACTGAAGCTTTCTTT	CASSQGGTEAFF
15	TRBD1	TRBJ2-7	NA	TRBV7-2	TGTGCCAGCAGTCCGATAGGGACAGGGCTAGTTGAGCAGTACTTC	CASSPIGTGLVEQYF
14	NA	TRBJ1-2	NA	TRBV28	TGTGCCAGCAGTTTGGGGCAGGGACTTTATGGCTACACCTTC	CASSLGQGLYGYTF
14	NA	TRBJ2-5	NA	TRBV5-1	TGCGCCAGCTCCCTCACCGGGACTCGAGAGACCCAGTACTTC	CASSLTGTRETQYF
13	NA	TRBJ1-5	few	TRBV19	TGTGCCAGTAGTATGGTCAGTAATCAGCCCCAGCATTTT	CASSMVSNQPQHF
16	NA	TRBJ1-2	few	TRBV6-1	TGTGCCAGCAGTGAAGCCGACAGGAAAGATAACTATGGCTACACCTTC	CASSEADRKDNYGYTF
15	NA	TRBJ1-1	once	TRBV5-1	TGCGCCAGCAGCCCGTTGGGAGGGGTCAACACTGAAGCTTTCTTT	CASSPLGGVNTEAFF
13	NA	TRBJ1-5	NA	TRBV19	TGTGCCAGTAGTACCCAAAGACTTTCGCCCCAGCATTTT	CASSTQRLSPQHF
17	TRBD1	TRBJ1-6	once	TRBV5-3	TGTGCCAGAAGCTTGGGAGTGGACAGGGGGCAAAATTCACCCCTCCACTTT	CARSLGVDRGQNSPLHF
13	TRBD2	TRBJ2-1	NA	TRBV10-1	TGCGCCAGCAGTGAGAGAGCGGGAAGTGAGCAGTTCTTC	CASSERAGSEQFF
16	TRBD2	TRBJ2-7	NA	TRBV7-9	TGTGCCAGCAGCCGGGGACTAGCGGGATCCCTCTACGAGCAGTACTTC	CASSRGLAGSLYEQYF
20	TRBD2	TRBJ2-5	NA	TRBV4-2	TGTGCCAGCAGCCAAGATAATACCGGGACTAGCGGGGGGGCCTTAGAGACCCAGTACTTC	CASSQDNTGTSGGALETQYF
12	NA	TRBJ2-1	NA	TRBV5-1	TGCGCCAGCAGCTTACTGCTCAATGAGCAGTTCTTC	CASSLLLNEQFF
15	TRBD2	TRBJ2-2	once	TRBV5-1	TGCGCCAGCAGCTGGAGCGGGACGAACACCGGGGAGCTGTTTTTT	CASSWSGTNTGELFF
13	NA	TRBJ2-1	NA	TRBV7-8	TGTGCCAGCTCGGAGATCCCCTACAATGAGCAGTTCTTC	CASSEIPYNEQFF
15	TRBD1	TRBJ2-1	once	TRBV28	TGTGCCAGCAGCTGGGACAGGAGCTCCTACAATGAGCAGTTCTTC	CASSWDRSSYNEQFF
16	NA	TRBJ1-3	NA	TRBV10-3	TGTGCCATCAGCTCACCAACATCGCTCTCTGGAAACACCATATATTTT	CAISSPTSLSGNTIYF
12	NA	TRBJ2-7	NA	TRBV5-1	TGCGCCAGCAGCTTGAACCGGTACGAGCAGTACTTC	CASSLNRYEQYF
17	TRBD1	TRBJ2-3	NA	TRBV28	TGTGCCAGCAGTTTTAGCGACAGGGGGATTCCGCCAGATACGCAGTATTTT	CASSFSDRGIPPDTQYF
17	TRBD2	TRBJ2-1	NA	TRBV29-1	TGCAGCCCCGCGGGCCATCTAGCGGGAGGTCGACGCAATGAGCAGTTCTTC	CSPAGHLAGGRRNEQFF
14	NA	TRBJ1-5	NA	TRBV27	TGTGCCAGCAGTTCCCAGGGCCCGCAGCAGCCCCAGCATTTT	CASSSQGPQQPQHF
14	NA	TRBJ2-2	NA	TRBV7-9	TGTGCCAGCAGCTTTAGCAAGAACACCGGGGAGCTGTTTTTT	CASSFSKNTGELFF
14	TRBD1	TRBJ2-3	NA	TRBV2	TGTGCCAGCGCGACAGGGTCGGGCACAGATACGCAGTATTTT	CASATGSGTDTQYF
16	NA	TRBJ2-4	few	TRBV28	TGTGCCAGCAGTCCCCCCGGAGAGGCGGCCAAAAACATTCAGTACTTC	CASSPPGEAAKNIQYF
14	NA	TRBJ2-7	NA	TRBV4-1	TGCGCCAGCAGCCAAATATCAGGGGCCTACGAGCAGTACTTC	CASSQISGAYEQYF
15	NA	TRBJ1-4	few	TRBV27	TGTGCCAGCAGGCCCAGGTCTGCAACTAATGAAAAACTGTTTTTT	CASRPRSATNEKLFF
15	NA	TRBJ1-1	NA	TRBV6-1	TGTGCCAGCAGTGACGGACAGTATATGAACACTGAAGCTTTCTTT	CASSDGQYMNTEAFF
19	TRBD1	TRBJ1-2	once	TRBV5-1	TGCGCCAGCAGCCCACGGTTCCGGGACAGGGCGCGAAAGTGGTATGGCTACACCTTC	CASSPRFRDRARKWYGYTF
17	NA	TRBJ2-3	once	TRBV19	TGTGCCAATCCCTTCTATCCCCCCAGGGCAGCCACAGATACGCAGTATTTT	CANPFYPPRAATDTQYF
13	NA	TRBJ2-3	NA	TRBV29-1	TGCAGCGTCGATTGGAACTCCGGGGATACGCAGTATTTT	CSVDWNSGDTQYF
17	TRBD2	TRBJ2-3	NA	TRBV4-2	TGTGCCAGCAGCCAAGGATCAAGCGGGAGAAGTATAGATACGCAGTATTTT	CASSQGSSGRSIDTQYF
13	NA	TRBJ1-1	NA	TRBV12-5	TGTGCTAGCGCTCCTCGGGGGGCGACTGAAGCTTTCTTT	CASAPRGATEAFF
10	NA	TRBJ1-1	NA	TRBV20-1	TGCAGTGCTACTGACACTGAAGCTTTCTTT	CSATDTEAFF
16	TRBD1	TRBJ2-3	NA	TRBV5-1	TGCGCCAGCAGCCCACAGGGGGGCCGCGGCACAGATACGCAGTATTTT	CASSPQGGRGTDTQYF
15	TRBD1	TRBJ1-1	NA	TRBV29-1	TGCAGCGTTGAAAGGGACAGGCGAATGAACACTGAAGCTTTCTTT	CSVERDRRMNTEAFF
13	NA	TRBJ2-7	NA	TRBV6-5	TGTGCCAGCAGTTACTCGAGTGCCTACGAGCAGTACTTC	CASSYSSAYEQYF
15	TRBD1	TRBJ2-2	few	TRBV27	TGTGCCAGCAACCCAACAGGGGTCAACACCGGGGAGCTGTTTTTT	CASNPTGVNTGELFF
15	NA	TRBJ1-1	NA	TRBV19	TGTGCCAGTAGTATATCAACAGGGATGAACACTGAAGCTTTCTTT	CASSISTGMNTEAFF